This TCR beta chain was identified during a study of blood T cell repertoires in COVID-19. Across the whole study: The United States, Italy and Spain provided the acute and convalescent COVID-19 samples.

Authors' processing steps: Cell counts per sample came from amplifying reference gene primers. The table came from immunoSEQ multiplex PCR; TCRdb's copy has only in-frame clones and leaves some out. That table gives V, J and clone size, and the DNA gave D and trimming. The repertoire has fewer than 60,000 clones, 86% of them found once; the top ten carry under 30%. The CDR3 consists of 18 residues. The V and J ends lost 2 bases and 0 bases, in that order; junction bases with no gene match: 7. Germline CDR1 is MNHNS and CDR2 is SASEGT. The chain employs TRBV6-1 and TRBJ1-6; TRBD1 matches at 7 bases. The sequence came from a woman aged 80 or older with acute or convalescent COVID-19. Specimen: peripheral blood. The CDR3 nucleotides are TGTGCCAGCAGTGAAACAGGGGCAGCGAGCTCCTATAATTCACCCCTCCACTTT. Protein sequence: CASSETGAASSYNSPLHF.